The clone carrying this T cell receptor beta chain was found a few times. This sample was taken from a study of blood T cell repertoires in COVID-19. At the level of the study: Samples came from the United States, Italy and Spain, spanning acute and convalescent COVID-19. PBMCs, B-cell-depleted T cells, or T cells were the source of the cDNA or gDNA that made up the material.

The CDR3 has 15 residues. The germline gives CDR1 ENHRY, CDR2 SYGVKD. V was trimmed by 6 bases and J by 3 bases, leaving 14 bases between them. Original processing methods: Estimated nucleated cell counts came from reference gene primer amplification. Sequenced by immunoSEQ multiplex PCR; TCRdb stores in-frame clones only, minus some. The V and J calls and clone size are taken from that table; D and trimming were inferred from the DNA. The sample shows about 200,000 clones, roughly nine tenths of them seen only once. Material: peripheral blood. The origin of this receptor is a woman aged 65 to 85 with acute or convalescent COVID-19. The chain couples TRBV10-3 to TRBJ1-4, with D possibly TRBD1 on 5 matching bases. The CDR3 coding sequence is TGTGCCATCAGGGGGGGAGGACAACCTAATGAAAAACTGTTTTTT. Encoded protein: CAIRGGGQPNEKLFF.